The rows below give T cell receptor beta chains drawn from one sample of a study of regulatory T cells in long-lasting Graves disease. MiXCR was run by TCRdb on the multiplex PCR reads, yielding one entry per CDR3 protein. The sample shows fewer than 450,000 distinct CDR3 sequences, around 22% of them seen only once. The input for sequencing was peripheral blood mononuclear cells (PBMCs), taken when the disease was refractory, from a patient treated with antithyroid drugs. The receptors shown here come from a female donor with Graves disease. CDR3s include the opening cysteine and the closing phenylalanine or tryptophan. D genes are given only for firm matches. For some rows the clone size is stated as once, few or many, or as a class when expanded; others skip it.

v_call,d_call,clone_size,j_call,cdr3_nt,cdr3_aa
TRBV5-1,NA,few,TRBJ1-1,TGCGCCAGCAGCCTTGGGCGGGGGGACACTGAAGCTTTCTTT,CASSLGRGDTEAFF
TRBV6-1,NA,many,TRBJ1-2,TGTGCCAGCAGTGAACCGGCCTCAGGGTTTGGTGGCTACACCTTC,CASSEPASGFGGYTF
TRBV11-2,NA,many,TRBJ2-6,TGTGCCAGCAGCTTAACGAATGGGGCCAACGTCCTGACTTTC,CASSLTNGANVLTF
TRBV5-1,TRBD1,many,TRBJ1-1,TGCGCCAGCAGCACCGGACAGGGAAACACTGAAGCTTTCTTT,CASSTGQGNTEAFF
TRBV27,NA,NA,TRBJ2-7,TGTGCCAGCAGTTTAATTACTTCAGGGAGCGAGCAGTACTTC,CASSLITSGSEQYF
TRBV19,NA,many,TRBJ1-1,TGTGCCAGCCAAGGGGGAGCGGGAACTGAAGCTTTCTTT,CASQGGAGTEAFF
TRBV18,NA,NA,TRBJ2-7,TGTGCCAGCTCACCTATGGACGGCTACGAGCAGTACTTC,CASSPMDGYEQYF
TRBV6-2/TRBV6-3,NA,few,TRBJ1-1,TGTGCCAGCAGCTCACAGGGTTCAAGCACTGAAGCTTTCTTT,CASSSQGSSTEAFF
TRBV5-1,TRBD1,NA,TRBJ1-6,TGCGCCAGCAGCATAGGACAGGGGAATTCACCCCTCCACTTT,CASSIGQGNSPLHF
TRBV6-2/TRBV6-3,TRBD2,few,TRBJ2-5,TGTGCCAGCAGTTACGCGGGAGTGCGGGAGACCCAGTACTTC,CASSYAGVRETQYF
TRBV11-2,NA,NA,TRBJ1-3,TGTGCCAGCAGCTTAGCTTTGGTCTTACCTGGAAACACCATATATTTT,CASSLALVLPGNTIYF
TRBV5-1,NA,many,TRBJ1-2,TGCGCCAGCAGCTCGGGGGTGGACGGCTATGGCTACACCTTC,CASSSGVDGYGYTF
TRBV19,NA,NA,TRBJ2-7,TGTGCCAGTAGTATGCGAGGGTCCTACGAGCAGTACTTC,CASSMRGSYEQYF
TRBV24-1,NA,few,TRBJ2-5,TGTGCCACCAGTGGCGGGACAACCCAAGAGACCCAGTACTTC,CATSGGTTQETQYF
TRBV18,NA,NA,TRBJ2-7,TGTGCCAGCTCACCGCCGACCGGGTACGAGCAGTACTTC,CASSPPTGYEQYF
TRBV19,TRBD1,NA,TRBJ2-5,TGTGCCAGCTCAAGGGGGCGGGAGACCCAGTACTTC,CASSRGRETQYF
TRBV27,TRBD1,few,TRBJ2-7,TGTGCCAGCAGTTCCTACGGGACAGGGGGTGGAGAGCAGTACTTC,CASSSYGTGGGEQYF